The 29 T cell receptor beta chains presented below share a single source sample, sequenced in a study of PD-1 blockade in classical Hodgkin lymphoma. Sequencing used immunoSEQ multiplex PCR; TCRdb keeps in-frame clones, though not all of them. The sample has 10,000 to 15,000 clones; approximately 80% are singletons. Stated time point: cycle 4 day 1 (C4D1), after less than 7 weeks of nivolumab. Brentuximab vedotin exposure varied among the patients, all of whom had relapsed after autologous stem cell transplantation. CD4+ T cells were purified from thawed PBMCs by negative selection. The material sequenced was CD4+ T cells from blood, taken before the fourth cycle of nivolumab. The receptors here all came from a human donor with classical Hodgkin lymphoma.

The V and J genes are TRBV19 and TRBJ2-6; perhaps TRBD2 as D (6 bases). V lost 6 bases and J 0 bases, leaving 9 bases between the germline ends. The CDR3 spans 15 residues. The germline gives CDR1 LNHDA, CDR2 SQIVND (reference sequence). The CDR3 sequence is CASRGGHSGANVLTF. The CDR3 nucleotides read TGTGCCAGTAGGGGAGGTCACTCTGGGGCCAACGTCCTGACTTTC.

The chain combines TRBV15 with TRBJ2-5; no definite D call. In germline, CDR1 is LNHNV, CDR2 YYDKDF (reference sequence). The CDR3 has 17 amino acids. Deletions cut 0 bases from V and 11 bases from J, with 25 bases between. CDR3: CATSRENFRPASREQYF. Here the CDR3 DNA reads TGTGCCACCAGCAGAGAAAATTTTAGGCCCGCTTCACGAGAGCAGTACTTC.

The CDR3 is CASSPFGQSGVQETQYF. DNA for the CDR3: TGCGCCAGCAGCCCTTTCGGGCAATCTGGGGTCCAGGAGACCCAGTACTTC. The chain combines TRBV4-1 with TRBJ2-5; D ambiguous. The V and J ends lost 4 bases and 5 bases respectively, with 23 bases between them. The germline V gene has CDR1 MGHRA and CDR2 YSYEKL. This CDR3 has 17 residues.

The V gene is TRBV7-2, the J gene TRBJ2-2; the D gene is possibly TRBD2 (6 bases). Germline V lookup: CDR1 SGHTA, CDR2 FQGNSA. CDR3 length: 17 residues. V lost 0 bases, J lost 0 bases, and 11 bases lay in between. As DNA, the CDR3 is TGTGCCAGCAGCTTAGCGGGAGGCTATCCGAACACCGGGGAGCTGTTTTTT. It codes for CASSLAGGYPNTGELFF.

The V and J genes are TRBV19 and TRBJ2-7, with 11 bases fitting TRBD2. CDR1 and CDR2 (germline): LNHDA, SQIVND (reference sequence). With V trimmed by 5 bases and J by 2 bases, 14 bases remained unmatched. The CDR3 is 18 amino acids. The CDR3 reads CASSPGGLAVHQPYEQYF. The DNA for the CDR3 is TGTGCCAGTAGTCCAGGGGGACTAGCGGTCCACCAACCCTACGAGCAGTACTTC.

The chain has TRBV9 and TRBJ2-3, with D perhaps matching TRBD1 or TRBD2 (6 bases each). The ends were cut back, 4 bases at V and 4 bases at J, with 13 bases in the middle. Germline V gene lookup returns CDR1 SGDLS and CDR2 YYNGEE. CDR3 size: 14 residues. CDR3 nucleotide sequence: TGTGCCAGCAGCCTTGGGGGCGGGGCAGATACGCAGTATTTT. It codes for CASSLGGGADTQYF.

For this clone: One end of the junction fails to match germline, which may point to a read error. V and J are TRBV9 and TRBJ1-1; possible D gene TRBD1, 5 bases. The CDR3 spans 14 residues. Germline-derived CDR1 and CDR2 are SGDLS and YYNGEE. The CDR3 DNA sequence: TGTGCCAGCAGCGTAGGGGTCGAGGACACTGAAACTTTCTTT. It encodes CASSVGVEDTETFF.

The DNA for the CDR3 is TGCAGTGCTCGACTAGCGGTGCAGCAGTACTTC. It translates to CSARLAVQQYF. The V gene is TRBV20-1, the J gene TRBJ2-7; 9 positions match TRBD2. The CDR3 sequence is 11 residues long. The germline V gene has CDR1 DFQATT and CDR2 SNEGSKA (reference sequence). Trimming removed 5 bases from V and 8 bases from J; junction bases left unmatched: 4.

The chain couples TRBV5-1 to TRBJ1-1; weak D call: TRBD1 (6 bases). Germline CDR1 reads SGHRS; CDR2 reads YFSETQ. CDR3 size: 12 residues. V lost 6 bases and J lost 4, with 10 bases in between. CDR3 sequence: CASKGGSTEAFF. The CDR3 DNA reads TGCGCCAGCAAGGGGGGGAGCACTGAAGCTTTCTTT. Complete variable domain (other parts from reference TRBV5-1 and TRBJ1-1): KAGVTQTPRYLIKTRGQQVTLSCSPISGHRSVSWYQQTPGQGLQFLFEYFSETQRNKGNFPGRFSGRQFSNSRSEMNVSTLELGDSALYLCASKGGSTEAFFGQGTRLTVV.

The V call is TRBV6-6, the J call TRBJ1-2; no reliable D call. The CDR3 consists of 14 residues. With 0 bases removed from V and 4 bases from J, the gap between germline ends came to 9 bases. Germline loops: CDR1 MNHNY, CDR2 SVGAGI (reference sequence). The CDR3 coding sequence is TGTGCCAGCAGTTACTCAGGTGGACCCTATGGCTACACCTTC. Translating it yields CASSYSGGPYGYTF.

The rearrangement uses TRBV10-2 and TRBJ1-5; the D is unclear. Germline CDR1 WSHSY, CDR2 SAAADI. This CDR3 comprises 13 residues. Deletions cut 10 bases from V and 5 bases from J, with 15 bases between. The CDR3 nucleotides read TGCGCCACCTCAGAGGGTAGGGATCAGCCCCAGCATTTT. Its translation: CATSEGRDQPQHF.

The chain joins TRBV5-1 to TRBJ2-1; TRBD2 agrees at 7 bases. Germline trimming cut 7 bases from V and 5 bases from J; bases unmatched to any gene: 12. CDR1 is SGHRS and CDR2 is YFSETQ in the germline V gene. The CDR3 length is 15 residues. CDR3 DNA: TGCGCCAGCCGGGGAGGGGCGGGTAATAACAATGAGCAGTTCTTC. It codes for CASRGGAGNNNEQFF.

This clone is a singleton in its sample. The gene calls are TRBV4-3 and TRBJ2-5, with D maybe TRBD2 (5 bases). The germline V and J ends were trimmed by 0 bases and 4 bases, with 9 bases remaining between them. CDR3 length equals 14 residues. The germline V gene has CDR1 LGHNA and CDR2 YSLEER. This CDR3 is CASSQEGRGETQYF. The CDR3 nucleotides are TGCGCCAGCAGCCAAGAAGGGAGAGGAGAGACCCAGTACTTC.

This chain uses TRBV9 with TRBJ2-2, with D possibly TRBD2 on 6 matching bases. This CDR3 is built from 15 residues. V shed 0 bases and J shed 6 bases, with 12 bases lying between them. The germline gives CDR1 SGDLS, CDR2 YYNGEE. The CDR3 reads CASSVDPGVAGELFF. DNA for the CDR3: TGTGCCAGCAGCGTAGATCCGGGAGTGGCCGGGGAGCTGTTTTTT.

J is TRBJ1-1 and V is TRBV27; D is perhaps TRBD1 (5 bases). Trimming pared 5 bases from V and 0 bases from J, leaving 10 bases between. The germline gives CDR1 MNHEY, CDR2 SMNVEV (reference sequence). This CDR3 is built from 14 residues. The CDR3: CASSRGLVNTEAFF. DNA for the CDR3: TGTGCCAGCAGTCGGGGGTTAGTGAACACTGAAGCTTTCTTT.

The chain recombines TRBV6-5 with TRBJ1-2; D call uncertain. In germline, CDR1 is MNHEY, CDR2 SVGAGI. The CDR3 loop spans 16 amino acids. The V gene lost 0 bases and the J gene lost 1 base, with 12 bases spanning the gap. Here the CDR3 reads CASSYSRPPDNYGYTF. The CDR3 DNA sequence: TGTGCCAGCAGTTACTCGAGGCCCCCAGATAACTATGGCTACACCTTC.

V gene TRBV7-6 combines with J gene TRBJ2-1; perhaps TRBD2 as D (6 bases). The CDR3 spans 14 residues. Trimming pared 3 bases from V and 6 bases from J, leaving 12 bases between. From germline, CDR1 is SGHVS and CDR2 FNYEAQ. The CDR3 DNA sequence: TGTGCCAGCAGCTTGGCGGGGCTCCGCAATGAGCAGTTCTTC. Protein: CASSLAGLRNEQFF.

The chain is built from TRBV5-6 and TRBJ2-5, with 7 bases lining up with TRBD2. The trim removed 3 bases at V and 5 bases at J, leaving 10 bases unmatched. CDR1 SGHDT and CDR2 YYEEEE come from the germline V gene. The CDR3 runs 15 residues. CDR3 in DNA: TGTGCCAGCAGCTGGGGACCCGGGGGGTCTGAGACCCAGTACTTC. Its protein product is CASSWGPGGSETQYF.

V and J are TRBV6-5 and TRBJ1-5, with TRBD1 as a possible D gene (6 bases). Trimming left V 6 bases short and J 2 bases short, with 11 bases between. The V gene's germline CDR1 is MNHEY and CDR2 SVGAGI. The CDR3 extends over 14 amino acids. The CDR3 sequence is CASSPKGGNQPQHF. The CDR3 DNA is TGTGCCAGCAGCCCCAAGGGGGGCAATCAGCCCCAGCATTTT.

The chain uses TRBV7-9 and TRBJ2-5, with no clear D. V shed 7 bases and J shed 5 bases, with 8 bases lying between them. The V gene's germline CDR1 is SEHNR and CDR2 FQNEAQ (reference sequence). The CDR3 length is 11 residues. The CDR3 loop is CASNVGETQYF. In DNA, the CDR3 is TGTGCCAGCAACGTTGGGGAGACCCAGTACTTC. Combining the CDR3 with reference TRBV7-9 and TRBJ2-5 gives the whole variable domain DTGVSQNPRHKITKRGQNVTFRCDPISEHNRLYWYRQTLGQGPEFLTYFQNEAQLEKSRLLSDRFSAERPKGSFSTLEIQRTEQGDSAMYLCASNVGETQYFGPGTRLLVL.

The chain has TRBV9 and TRBJ1-3, with a weak D call TRBD1 (6 bases). CDR1 SGDLS and CDR2 YYNGEE come from the germline V gene. V was trimmed by 2 bases and J by 0 bases, leaving 15 bases between them. The CDR3 has 17 residues. The CDR3 DNA reads TGTGCCAGCAGCGTTCAGGCCCGGACAGACTCTGGAAACACCATATATTTT. This encodes CASSVQARTDSGNTIYF. Together with reference TRBV9 and TRBJ1-3, the CDR3 gives the full variable domain: DSGVTQTPKHLITATGQRVTLRCSPRSGDLSVYWYQQSLDQGLQFLIQYYNGEERAKGNILERFSAQQFPDLHSELNLSSLELGDSALYFCASSVQARTDSGNTIYFGEGSWLTVV.

V usage is TRBV19 and J usage is TRBJ1-2; possible D gene TRBD1, 6 bases. CDR1 and CDR2 (germline): LNHDA, SQIVND (reference sequence). The V end lost 4 bases, the J end lost 1 base, and 10 bases lay between the germline ends. The CDR3 totals 14 residues. The CDR3 sequence is CASSTGDINYGYTF. The CDR3 DNA reads as TGTGCCAGTAGTACAGGGGACATTAACTATGGCTACACCTTC.

The chain links TRBV11-1 to TRBJ1-2; D is possibly TRBD1 (6 bases). Trimming took off 5 bases at V and 4 bases at J, with 14 bases between the two ends. Germline assignment: CDR1 SGHAT and CDR2 FQDESV (reference sequence). The CDR3 totals 14 residues. In DNA form, the CDR3 reads TGTGCCAGCAGCAAAGGACAGTCGGGCTATGGCTACACCTTC. It specifies CASSKGQSGYGYTF.

The J gene is TRBJ2-3, the V gene TRBV7-3; tentatively, D is TRBD1 (7 bases). The CDR3 totals 15 residues. Germline CDR1 reads SGHTA; CDR2 reads FQGTGA. V lost 5 bases and J 2 bases, leaving 14 bases between the germline ends. The CDR3 DNA sequence: TGTGCCAGCAGCCCTCGGGGGACAGTCACAGATACGCAGTATTTT. Translating gives CASSPRGTVTDTQYF. The full variable domain, rest sourced from reference TRBV7-3 and TRBJ2-3, is GAGVSQTPSNKVTEKGKYVELRCDPISGHTALYWYRQSLGQGPEFLIYFQGTGAADDSGLPNDRFFAVRPEGSVSTLKIQRTERGDSAVYLCASSPRGTVTDTQYFGPGTRLTVL.

The chain is built from TRBV6-5 and TRBJ1-1; D remains ambiguous. From germline, CDR1 is MNHEY and CDR2 SVGAGI. The V end lost 2 bases, the J end lost 1 base, and 5 bases lay between the germline ends. CDR3 size: 13 residues. CDR3 amino acids: CASSYSWNTEAFF. CDR3 coding DNA: TGTGCCAGCAGTTACAGCTGGAACACTGAAGCTTTCTTT.

This clone was observed a handful of times. The V and J genes are TRBV21-1 and TRBJ1-2; TRBD1 is the table's D call and was not checked against the DNA. TRBV21-1 is a pseudogene segment. The CDR3 consists of 11 residues. The CDR3 is CASSYRNGYTF. The CDR3 DNA sequence: TGTGCCAGCAGTTACAGGAATGGCTACACCTTC.

Here the CDR3 reads CASSLSPQDYGYTF. CDR3 DNA sequence: TGCGCCAGCAGCTTGTCCCCCCAAGACTATGGCTACACCTTC. The J gene is TRBJ1-2, the V gene TRBV5-1; D is uncertain. Per germline, CDR1 SGHRS and CDR2 YFSETQ. The CDR3 is 14 residues long. V shed 1 base and J shed 3 bases, with 10 bases lying between them.

This clone was detected only once. V gene TRBV30 combines with J gene TRBJ1-2, with D possibly being TRBD1 (5 bases). The CDR3 spans 16 residues. Germline CDR1 reads GTSNPN; CDR2 reads SVGIG (reference sequence). Trimming cost V 1 base and J 2 bases, with 17 bases left between them. The CDR3 DNA is TGTGCCTGGAGTGCGCTCACTAGGGGACCCAACTATGGCTACACCTTC. Translating it yields CAWSALTRGPNYGYTF.

The chain combines TRBV14 with TRBJ2-1; unclear D gene. Germline V gene data show CDR1 as SGHDN and CDR2 as FVKESK. Deletions cut 1 base from V and 9 bases from J, with 19 bases between. The CDR3 consists of 16 residues. In DNA, the CDR3 is TGTGCCAGCAGCCAAGCAGGTAGAGTTTCCCGCAGTGAGCAGTTCTTC. As protein: CASSQAGRVSRSEQFF. Full variable domain (outside the CDR3, taken from reference TRBV14 and TRBJ2-1): EAGVTQFPSHSVIEKGQTVTLRCDPISGHDNLYWYRRVMGKEIKFLLHFVKESKQDESGMPNNRFLAERTGGTYSTLKVQPAELEDSGVYFCASSQAGRVSRSEQFFGPGTRLTVL.